This T cell receptor beta chain was profiled in a study of multiple sclerosis patients with progressive multifocal leukoencephalopathy. In the case of this clone: Its antigen is undetermined.

General study results and limits: Before and during natalizumab, the clones expanded at PML already existed. In most PML patients, TRB repertoires appeared less diverse by entropy.

This CDR3 region has 15 residues. Germline trimming cut 1 base from V and 2 bases from J; bases unmatched to any gene: 3. Germline values: CDR1 SGHRS, CDR2 YFSETQ. Data came from immunoSEQ multiplex PCR; TCRdb stores just in-frame clones and leaves some out. The table records approximately 28,000 clones, 87% of them present only once. Specified time point: time of PML onset. The T3 samples were drawn when PML began. This TCR was sampled from a woman aged 40 to 49 with progressive multifocal leukoencephalopathy. The gene calls are TRBV5-1 and TRBJ2-5, with 9 positions matching TRBD2. The sample consisted of PBMCs, taken from a patient treated with natalizumab. The CDR3 sequence: CASSLRLAGQETQYF. For the CDR3, the DNA is TGCGCCAGCAGCTTGAGGCTAGCGGGACAAGAGACCCAGTACTTC.